These 20 T cell receptor beta chains came from one sample sequenced in a study of CD8 T cells in Susac syndrome. Random hexamers were used to reverse transcribe roughly 0.45 to 1 ug of RNA. A single record per CDR3 protein comes from TCRdb applying MiXCR to the immunoSEQ multiplex PCR reads. Of about 200,000 distinct CDR3 sequences in the sample, roughly 96% were seen once. The material sequenced was CD4+ T cells from PBMCs. The receptors originated from a human donor in good health.

This clonotype was found once. The chain combines TRBV7-9 with TRBJ1-2; D not certain. Germline CDR1 reads SEHNR; CDR2 reads FQNEAQ (reference sequence). The ends were cut back, 3 bases at V and 5 bases at J, with 4 bases in the middle. This CDR3 has 11 residues. CDR3 coding DNA: TGTGCCAGCAGCTTGTTATATGGCTACACCTTC. Protein product: CASSLLYGYTF.

This clonotype was detected only once. This rearrangement joins TRBV15 to TRBJ2-7, with D unresolved. Trimming pared 0 bases from V and 3 bases from J, leaving 6 bases between. This CDR3 spans 13 amino acids. Germline V CDR1 and CDR2: LNHNV, YYDKDF (reference sequence). CDR3 sequence: CATSRDLGYEQYV. The CDR3 nucleotides are TGTGCCACCAGCAGAGATCTAGGCTACGAGCAGTACGTC.

The rearrangement uses TRBV9 and TRBJ2-1; perhaps TRBD1 as D (5 bases). Looked up from germline, CDR1 is SGDLS and CDR2 is YYNGEE. V dropped 1 base and J dropped 5 bases, with 13 bases sitting between them. The CDR3 runs 15 residues. CDR3 sequence reads: CASSVFVGPDNEQFF. DNA of the CDR3: TGTGCCAGCAGCGTATTCGTGGGGCCTGACAATGAGCAGTTCTTC.

The chain has TRBV28 and TRBJ1-4; weak D call: TRBD1 (6 bases). Germline V gives CDR1 MDHEN, CDR2 SYDVKM. Between the trimmed V and J ends, which lost 3 bases and 2 bases, there was a span of 13 bases. CDR3 length equals 16 residues. The CDR3 DNA follows: TGTGCCAGCAGTTTGCGGGGGCGCAGGACTAATGAAAAACTGTTTTTT. This sequence encodes CASSLRGRRTNEKLFF. The full variable domain, rest sourced from reference TRBV28 and TRBJ1-4, is DVKVTQSSRYLVKRTGEKVFLECVQDMDHENMFWYRQDPGLGLRLIYFSYDVKMKEKGDIPEGYSVSREKKERFSLILESASTNQTSMYLCASSLRGRRTNEKLFFGSGTQLSVL.

This chain connects TRBV20-1 to TRBJ2-7; a possible D gene is TRBD1 (6 bases). The length of the CDR3 is 14 residues. V was clipped by 1 base and J by 2 bases, with 12 bases between them. Germline-derived CDR1 and CDR2 are DFQATT and SNEGSKA (reference sequence). The DNA for the CDR3 is TGCAGTGCTAGAGTTCCAGGGGTAACCTACGAGCAGTACTTC. The encoded protein is CSARVPGVTYEQYF.

The rearrangement joins TRBV3-1 to TRBJ2-1; D gene uncertain. V lost 0 bases and J 4 bases, leaving 10 bases between the germline ends. From germline, CDR1 is LGHDT and CDR2 YNNKEL (reference sequence). The CDR3 runs to 15 residues. The CDR3 nucleotides are TGTGCCAGCAGCCAAGAGAACAGCGTGTACAATGAGCAGTTCTTC. Translated: CASSQENSVYNEQFF.

CDR3 sequence reads: CASSELFGESPLHF. The DNA for the CDR3 is TGTGCCAGCAGTGAATTGTTTGGGGAATCACCCCTCCACTTT. V gene TRBV2 combines with J gene TRBJ1-6; D unclear. The germline gives CDR1 SNHLY, CDR2 FYNNEI. The V end lost 2 bases, the J end lost 10 bases, and 12 bases lay between the germline ends. This CDR3 region has 14 residues.

V and J are TRBV12-3 or TRBV12-4 and TRBJ1-6, with TRBD1 as a possible D gene (6 bases). The V and J ends lost 5 bases and 10 bases respectively, with 18 bases between them. The CDR3 covers 15 residues. The CDR3 loop is CASSLSGGGGSPLHF. The CDR3 nucleotides read TGTGCCAGCAGTCTTTCTGGTGGAGGGGGATCACCCCTCCACTTT.

The CDR3 bases are TGTGCCAGCAGTTCAGTGGGAGGGCCTCCCGAGCAGTACGTC. Translation gives CASSSVGGPPEQYV. The V and J genes are TRBV28 and TRBJ2-7; 7 bases match TRBD2. Germline loops: CDR1 MDHEN, CDR2 SYDVKM. The CDR3 extends over 14 amino acids. V shed 4 bases and J 6 bases; nucleotides not matched to a gene: 9.

The rearrangement links TRBV3-1 to TRBJ2-7; no firm D call. The CDR3 totals 12 residues. The V end was cut by 4 bases, the J end by 5 bases, with 9 bases between. Germline CDR1 reads LGHDT; CDR2 reads YNNKEL (reference sequence). The DNA of the CDR3 is TGTGCCAGCAGCCGGCGATTAGACGAGCAGTACTTC. Translation: CASSRRLDEQYF.

The rearrangement uses TRBV20-1 and TRBJ2-5, with TRBD1 as a possible D gene (5 bases). Germline lookup yields CDR1 DFQATT and CDR2 SNEGSKA (reference sequence). The CDR3 contains 13 residues. Trimming took off 2 bases at V and 1 base at J, with 8 bases between the two ends. This CDR3 reads CSARPRVQETQYF. CDR3 nucleotides: TGCAGTGCTAGACCCAGGGTCCAAGAGACCCAGTACTTC.

This clonotype appeared once. This chain uses TRBV6-6 with TRBJ2-7, with 10 bases lining up with TRBD2. The CDR3 totals 15 residues. Germline values: CDR1 MNHNY, CDR2 SVGAGI (reference sequence). Losses at the gene ends were 2 bases for V and 7 bases for J; bases not matched to a gene: 8. In DNA form, the CDR3 reads TGTGCCAGCAGTTACAGTCTAGCGGGAGATGGGGAGCAGTACGTC. Its protein is CASSYSLAGDGEQYV.

This chain links TRBV12-3 or TRBV12-4 with TRBJ1-2, with D possibly matching TRBD1 (5 bases). The CDR3 loop spans 13 amino acids. V was trimmed by 7 bases and J by 2 bases, leaving 11 bases between them. CDR3 sequence reads: CASTGTPNYGYTF. CDR3 bases: TGTGCCAGCACCGGGACGCCGAACTATGGCTACACCTTC.

The V call is TRBV12-3 or TRBV12-4, the J call TRBJ2-3; a weak D match, TRBD2 (6 bases). V lost 4 bases, J lost 6 bases, and 20 bases lay in between. The CDR3 covers 16 residues. The CDR3 region is CASSSPGSSEPDTQYF. CDR3 in DNA: TGTGCCAGCAGTTCCCCCGGGAGTTCGGAGCCGGATACGCAGTATTTT.

The rearrangement uses TRBV5-1 and TRBJ1-1, with D tentatively TRBD1 (6 bases). The ends were cut back, 0 bases at V and 1 base at J, with 10 bases in the middle. CDR1 and CDR2 (germline): SGHRS, YFSETQ. The CDR3 runs to 15 residues. The CDR3 DNA is TGCGCCAGCAGCTTGGCCTCGGGGGCGAACACTGAAGCTTTCTTT. Translation gives CASSLASGANTEAFF.

J is TRBJ1-2 and V is TRBV5-1, with no clear D. Looked up from germline, CDR1 is SGHRS and CDR2 is YFSETQ. CDR3 size: 15 residues. The V and J ends lost 0 bases and 2 bases respectively, with 11 bases between them. DNA of the CDR3: TGCGCCAGCAGCTTGGCGGAAGGGAAGAACTATGGCTACACCTTC. This translates into CASSLAEGKNYGYTF.

The chain uses TRBV15 and TRBJ2-5; 9 nucleotides match TRBD2. Germline V gene sequence: CDR1 LNHNV, CDR2 YYDKDF (reference sequence). This CDR3 region has 15 residues. J lost 5 bases, V lost 5 bases, and 9 bases had no gene match. CDR3 residues: CATSAKTSGTETQYF. CDR3 in DNA: TGTGCCACCAGCGCTAAGACTAGCGGCACGGAGACCCAGTACTTC.

This clonotype was counted once. The chain uses TRBV29-1 and TRBJ1-1, with D tentatively TRBD1 (5 bases). V lost 8 bases and J lost 4, with 17 bases in between. Germline loops: CDR1 SQVTM, CDR2 ANQGSEA. This CDR3 is built from 13 residues. The CDR3, as DNA: TGCAGCTCCCGCCTTCAGGGTGGCACTGAAGCTTTCTTT. Its translation is CSSRLQGGTEAFF.

The chain has TRBV7-9 and TRBJ1-2; 7 nucleotides line up with TRBD1. V shed 4 bases and J 8 bases; nucleotides not matched to a gene: 7. From germline, CDR1 is SEHNR and CDR2 FQNEAQ (reference sequence). The CDR3 has 13 residues. The CDR3 loop is CASSSTGEGGYTF. CDR3 coding DNA: TGTGCCAGCAGCTCAACAGGGGAGGGAGGCTACACCTTC.

This chain uses TRBV29-1 with TRBJ2-7, with D perhaps matching TRBD1 (6 bases). The CDR3 is made up of 11 amino acids. CDR1 is SQVTM and CDR2 is ANQGSEA in the germline V gene. CDR3 protein: CRAYRAYEQYV. The CDR3, as DNA: TGCAGGGCCTACAGGGCCTACGAGCAGTACGTC.